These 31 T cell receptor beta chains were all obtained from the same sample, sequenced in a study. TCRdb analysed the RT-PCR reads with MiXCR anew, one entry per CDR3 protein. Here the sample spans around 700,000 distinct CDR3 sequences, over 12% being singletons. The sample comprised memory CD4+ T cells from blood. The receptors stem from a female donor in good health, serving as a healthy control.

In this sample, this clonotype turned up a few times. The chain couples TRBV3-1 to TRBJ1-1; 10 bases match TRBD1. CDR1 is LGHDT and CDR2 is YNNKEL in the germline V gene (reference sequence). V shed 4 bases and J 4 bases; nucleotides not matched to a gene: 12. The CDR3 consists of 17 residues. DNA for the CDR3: TGTGCCAGCAGCCGAGGATGGGGACAGGGGAGTAGCACTGAAGCTTTCTTT. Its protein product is CASSRGWGQGSSTEAFF.

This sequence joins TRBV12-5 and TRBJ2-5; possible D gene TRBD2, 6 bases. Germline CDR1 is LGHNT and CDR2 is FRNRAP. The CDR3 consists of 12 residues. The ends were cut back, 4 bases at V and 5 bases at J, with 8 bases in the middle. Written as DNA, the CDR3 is TGTGCTAGTGGTTCGGAGGGGGAGACCCAGTACTTC. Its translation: CASGSEGETQYF.

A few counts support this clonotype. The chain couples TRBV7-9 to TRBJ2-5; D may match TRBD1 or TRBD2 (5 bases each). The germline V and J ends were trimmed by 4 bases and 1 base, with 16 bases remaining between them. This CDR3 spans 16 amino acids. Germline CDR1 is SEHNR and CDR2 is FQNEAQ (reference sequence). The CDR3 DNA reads TGTGCCAGCAGCTCCCCCCCGGGGCGGGTCCAAGAGACCCAGTACTTC. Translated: CASSSPPGRVQETQYF.

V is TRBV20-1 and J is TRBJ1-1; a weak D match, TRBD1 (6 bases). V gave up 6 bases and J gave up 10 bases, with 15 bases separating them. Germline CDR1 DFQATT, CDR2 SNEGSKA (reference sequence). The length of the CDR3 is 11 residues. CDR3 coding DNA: TGCAGTGCCACAACAGGGCTAGTAGCTTTCTTT. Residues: CSATTGLVAFF.

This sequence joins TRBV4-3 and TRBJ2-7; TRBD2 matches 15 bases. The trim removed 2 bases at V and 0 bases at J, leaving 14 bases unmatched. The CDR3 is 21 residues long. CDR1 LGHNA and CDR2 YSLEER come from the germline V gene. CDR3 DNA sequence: TGCGCCAGCAGCCAAAGACACACCCCGGGACTAGCGGGGGGTAACTCCTACGAGCAGTACTTC. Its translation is CASSQRHTPGLAGGNSYEQYF.

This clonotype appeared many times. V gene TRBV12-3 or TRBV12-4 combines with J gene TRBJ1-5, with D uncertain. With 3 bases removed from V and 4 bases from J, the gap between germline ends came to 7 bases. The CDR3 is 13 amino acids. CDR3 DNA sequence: TGTGCCAGCAGTTTGCCCCCGAATCAGCCCCAGCATTTT. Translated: CASSLPPNQPQHF.

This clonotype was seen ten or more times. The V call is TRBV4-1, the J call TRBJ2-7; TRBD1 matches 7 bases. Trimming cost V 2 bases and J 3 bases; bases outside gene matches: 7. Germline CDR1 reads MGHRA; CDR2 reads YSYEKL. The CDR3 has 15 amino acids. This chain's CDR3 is CASSQTQQGRYEQYF. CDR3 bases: TGCGCCAGCAGCCAAACCCAACAGGGGCGCTACGAGCAGTACTTC.

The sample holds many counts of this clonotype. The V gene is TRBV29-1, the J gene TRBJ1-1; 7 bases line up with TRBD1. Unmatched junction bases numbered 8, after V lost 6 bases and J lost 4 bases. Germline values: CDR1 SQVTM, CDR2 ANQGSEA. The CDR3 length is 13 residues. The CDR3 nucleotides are TGCAGCGTGAGACAGGGAGGTAGCACTGAAGCTTTCTTT. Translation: CSVRQGGSTEAFF.

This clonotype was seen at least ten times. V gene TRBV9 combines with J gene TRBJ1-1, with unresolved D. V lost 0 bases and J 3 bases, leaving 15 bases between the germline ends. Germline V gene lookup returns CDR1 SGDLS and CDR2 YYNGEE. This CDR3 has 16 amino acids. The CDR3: CASSVVFSGGDTEAFF. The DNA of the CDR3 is TGTGCCAGCAGCGTAGTTTTTTCTGGTGGAGACACTGAAGCTTTCTTT.

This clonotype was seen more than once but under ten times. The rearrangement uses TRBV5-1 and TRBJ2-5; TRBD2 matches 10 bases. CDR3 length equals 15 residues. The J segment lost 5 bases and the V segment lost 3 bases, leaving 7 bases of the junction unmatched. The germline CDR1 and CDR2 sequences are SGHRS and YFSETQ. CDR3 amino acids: CASSSGTSVGETQYF. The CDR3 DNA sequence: TGCGCCAGCAGCTCCGGGACTAGCGTGGGGGAGACCCAGTACTTC.

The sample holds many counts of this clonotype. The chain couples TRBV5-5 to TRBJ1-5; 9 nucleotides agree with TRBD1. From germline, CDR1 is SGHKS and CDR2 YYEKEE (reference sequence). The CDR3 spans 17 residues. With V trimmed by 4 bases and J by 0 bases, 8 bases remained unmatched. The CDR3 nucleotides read TGTGCCAGCAGCGCCGGGACAGGGAGTTATAGCAATCAGCCCCAGCATTTT. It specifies CASSAGTGSYSNQPQHF.

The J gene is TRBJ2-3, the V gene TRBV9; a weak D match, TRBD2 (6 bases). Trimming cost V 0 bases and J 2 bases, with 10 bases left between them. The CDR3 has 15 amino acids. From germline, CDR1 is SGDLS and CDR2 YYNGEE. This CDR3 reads CASSVDPGVTDTQYF. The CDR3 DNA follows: TGTGCCAGCAGCGTAGACCCGGGGGTCACAGATACGCAGTATTTT. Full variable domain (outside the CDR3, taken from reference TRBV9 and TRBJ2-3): DSGVTQTPKHLITATGQRVTLRCSPRSGDLSVYWYQQSLDQGLQFLIQYYNGEERAKGNILERFSAQQFPDLHSELNLSSLELGDSALYFCASSVDPGVTDTQYFGPGTRLTVL.

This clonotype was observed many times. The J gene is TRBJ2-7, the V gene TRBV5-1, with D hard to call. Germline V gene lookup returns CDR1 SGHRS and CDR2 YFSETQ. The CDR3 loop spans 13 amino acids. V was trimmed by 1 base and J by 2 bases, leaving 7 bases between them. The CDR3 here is CASSLLQTYEQYF. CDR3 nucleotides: TGCGCCAGCAGCTTGCTACAGACCTACGAGCAGTACTTC.

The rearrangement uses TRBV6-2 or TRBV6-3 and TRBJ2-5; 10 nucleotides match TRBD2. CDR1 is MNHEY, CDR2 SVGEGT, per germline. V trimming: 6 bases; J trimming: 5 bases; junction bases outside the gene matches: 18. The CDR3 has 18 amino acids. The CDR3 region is CASSPPAASGRVGETQYF. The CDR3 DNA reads TGTGCCAGCAGCCCCCCGGCGGCTAGCGGGAGAGTTGGGGAGACCCAGTACTTC.

The CDR3 bases are TGTGCCATCAGTGGAGCTAACTATGGCTACACCTTC. Translated: CAISGANYGYTF. This sequence joins TRBV10-3 and TRBJ1-2; no firm D call. This CDR3 region has 12 residues. V lost 4 bases and J 0 bases, leaving 3 bases between the germline ends. Germline V gene sequence: CDR1 ENHRY, CDR2 SYGVKD.

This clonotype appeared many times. The DNA of the CDR3 is TGTGCCAGCAGCTTGGAACGACTAACAGATACGCAGTATTTT. This codes for CASSLERLTDTQYF. J is TRBJ2-3 and V is TRBV5-5; D possibly corresponds to TRBD2 (5 bases). The CDR3 is 14 residues long. The germline CDR1 and CDR2 sequences are SGHKS and YYEKEE (reference sequence). The V end was cut by 0 bases, the J end by 3 bases, with 8 bases between.

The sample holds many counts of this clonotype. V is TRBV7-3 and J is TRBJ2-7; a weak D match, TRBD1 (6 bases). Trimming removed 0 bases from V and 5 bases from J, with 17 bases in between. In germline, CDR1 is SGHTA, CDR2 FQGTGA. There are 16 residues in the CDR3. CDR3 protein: CASSLTLSGVRDEQYF. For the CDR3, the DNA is TGTGCCAGCAGCTTAACGTTATCAGGGGTACGTGACGAGCAGTACTTC.

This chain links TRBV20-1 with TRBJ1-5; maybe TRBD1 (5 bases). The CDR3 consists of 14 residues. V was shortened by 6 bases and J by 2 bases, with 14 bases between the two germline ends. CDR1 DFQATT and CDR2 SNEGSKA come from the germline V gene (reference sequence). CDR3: CSAARGRGNQPQHF. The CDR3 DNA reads TGCAGTGCCGCCCGGGGCCGGGGCAATCAGCCCCAGCATTTT.

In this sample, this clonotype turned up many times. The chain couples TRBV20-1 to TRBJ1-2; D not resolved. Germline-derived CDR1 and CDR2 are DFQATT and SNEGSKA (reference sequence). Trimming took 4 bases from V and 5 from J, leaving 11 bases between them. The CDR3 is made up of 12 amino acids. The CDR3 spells CSAKGGIYGYTF. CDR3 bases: TGCAGTGCTAAGGGCGGAATTTATGGCTACACCTTC.

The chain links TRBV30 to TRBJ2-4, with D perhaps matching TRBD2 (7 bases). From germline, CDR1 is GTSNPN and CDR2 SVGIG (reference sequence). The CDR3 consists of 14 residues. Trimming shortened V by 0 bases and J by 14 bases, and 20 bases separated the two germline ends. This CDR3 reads CAWSVQGGAKAKYF. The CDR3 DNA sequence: TGTGCCTGGAGTGTACAAGGGGGGGCGAAGGCGAAGTACTTC.

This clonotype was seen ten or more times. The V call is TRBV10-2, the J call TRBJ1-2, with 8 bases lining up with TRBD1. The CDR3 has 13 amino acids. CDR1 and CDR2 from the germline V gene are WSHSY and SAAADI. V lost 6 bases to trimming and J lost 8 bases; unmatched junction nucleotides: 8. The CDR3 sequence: CASSGQGGGGYTF. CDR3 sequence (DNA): TGCGCCAGCAGCGGACAGGGAGGGGGCGGCTACACCTTC.

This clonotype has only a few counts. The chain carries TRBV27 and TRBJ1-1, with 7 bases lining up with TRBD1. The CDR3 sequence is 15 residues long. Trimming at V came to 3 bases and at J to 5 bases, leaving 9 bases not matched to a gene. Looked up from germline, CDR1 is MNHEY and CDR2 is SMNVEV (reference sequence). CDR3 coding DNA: TGTGCCAGCAGTTTCGTCCGGGGCAGGGGGACTGAAGCTTTCTTT. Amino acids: CASSFVRGRGTEAFF.

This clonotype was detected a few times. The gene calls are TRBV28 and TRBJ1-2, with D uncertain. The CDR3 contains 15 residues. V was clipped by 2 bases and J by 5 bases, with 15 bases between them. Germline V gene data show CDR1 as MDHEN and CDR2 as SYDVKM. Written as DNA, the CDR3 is TGTGCCAGCAGTTTAAGTCTGGGGTCCACGTATGGCTACACCTTC. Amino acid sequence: CASSLSLGSTYGYTF.

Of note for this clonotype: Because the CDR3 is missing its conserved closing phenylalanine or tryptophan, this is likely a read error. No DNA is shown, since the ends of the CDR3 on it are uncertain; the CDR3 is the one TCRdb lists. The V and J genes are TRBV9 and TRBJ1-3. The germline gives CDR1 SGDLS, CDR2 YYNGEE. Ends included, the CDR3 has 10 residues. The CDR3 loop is CASTRTTDNT.

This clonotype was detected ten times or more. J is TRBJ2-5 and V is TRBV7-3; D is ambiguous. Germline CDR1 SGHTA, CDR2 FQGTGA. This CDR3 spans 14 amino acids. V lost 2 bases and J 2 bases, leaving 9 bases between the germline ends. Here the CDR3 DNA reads TGTGCCAGCAGCTTAGGTGGTAGGCAAGAGACCCAGTACTTC. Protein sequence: CASSLGGRQETQYF.

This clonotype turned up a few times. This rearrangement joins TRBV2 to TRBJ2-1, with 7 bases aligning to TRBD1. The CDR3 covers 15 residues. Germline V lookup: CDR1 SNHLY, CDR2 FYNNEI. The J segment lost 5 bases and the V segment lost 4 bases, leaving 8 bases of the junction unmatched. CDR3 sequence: CASSGQGLDHNEQFF. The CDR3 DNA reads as TGTGCCAGCAGTGGACAGGGTCTAGACCACAATGAGCAGTTCTTC. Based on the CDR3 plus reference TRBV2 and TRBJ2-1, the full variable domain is EPEVTQTPSHQVTQMGQEVILRCVPISNHLYFYWYRQILGQKVEFLVSFYNNEISEKSEIFDDQFSVERPDGSNFTLKIRSTKLEDSAMYFCASSGQGLDHNEQFFGPGTRLTVL.

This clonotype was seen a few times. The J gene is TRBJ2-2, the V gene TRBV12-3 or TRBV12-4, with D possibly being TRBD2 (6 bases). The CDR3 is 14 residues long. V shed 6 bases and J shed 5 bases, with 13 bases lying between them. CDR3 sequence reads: CASSPGVETGELFF. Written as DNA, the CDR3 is TGTGCCAGCAGCCCGGGAGTTGAAACCGGGGAGCTGTTTTTT.

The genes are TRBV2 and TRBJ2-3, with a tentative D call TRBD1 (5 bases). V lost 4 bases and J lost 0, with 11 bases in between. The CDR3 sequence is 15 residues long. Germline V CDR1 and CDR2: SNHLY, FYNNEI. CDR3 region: CASSVGRASTDTQYF. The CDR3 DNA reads TGTGCCAGCAGTGTGGGCAGGGCGAGCACAGATACGCAGTATTTT.

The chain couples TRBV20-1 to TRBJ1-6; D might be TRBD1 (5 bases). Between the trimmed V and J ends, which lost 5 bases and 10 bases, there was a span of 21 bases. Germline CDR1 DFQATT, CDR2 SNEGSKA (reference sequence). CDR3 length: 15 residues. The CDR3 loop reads CSALQDIFIGSPLHF. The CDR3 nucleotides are TGCAGTGCTCTCCAGGACATATTCATCGGATCACCCCTCCACTTT.

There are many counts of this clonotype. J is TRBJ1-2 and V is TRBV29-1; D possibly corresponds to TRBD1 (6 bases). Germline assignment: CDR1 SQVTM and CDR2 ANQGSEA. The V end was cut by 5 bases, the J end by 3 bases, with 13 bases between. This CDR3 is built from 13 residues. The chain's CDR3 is CSVSRGSYYGYTF. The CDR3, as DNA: TGCAGCGTTAGCAGGGGTTCATACTATGGCTACACCTTC.

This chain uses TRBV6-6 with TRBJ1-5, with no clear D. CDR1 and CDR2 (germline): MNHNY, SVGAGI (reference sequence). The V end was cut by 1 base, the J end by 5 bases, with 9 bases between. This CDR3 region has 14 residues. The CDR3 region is CASSYLQVDQPQHF. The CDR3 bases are TGTGCCAGCAGTTACTTACAAGTGGATCAGCCCCAGCATTTT.